The TCR beta chain under discussion was sequenced for a study of cytomegalovirus exposure and HLA in healthy donors. PCR amplification relied on 60 Vbeta primers (plus 13 Jbeta primers). Libraries were prepared by immunoSEQ multiplex PCR; TCRdb keeps only in-frame clonotypes and omits some of them. The repertoire holds 100,000 to 150,000 clones, with less than 85% as singletons. The receptor was isolated from a man younger than 40 in good health and CMV-seropositive. The specimen was PBMCs.

The CDR3 loop is CASSLQGFGTDTQYF. CDR3 nucleotides: TGTGCCAGCAGTCTACAGGGATTCGGGACAGATACGCAGTATTTT. The genes are TRBV27 and TRBJ2-3; a possible D gene is TRBD1 (6 bases). V was pared by 5 bases and J by 3 bases, with 15 bases between. CDR1 MNHEY and CDR2 SMNVEV come from the germline V gene (reference sequence). The CDR3 totals 15 residues.